The rows below give T cell receptor beta chains drawn from one sample of a study of cytomegalovirus exposure and HLA in healthy donors. The repertoire was sequenced with immunoSEQ multiplex PCR; TCRdb's copy has only in-frame clones and lacks some. The sample contains roughly 120,000 clones, almost 70% of which appear only once. Sequenced: PBMCs. These receptors were taken from a man in his thirties or forties in good health and CMV-seropositive. Each CDR3 is given without its conserved first and last residue. A D gene is named only where the DNA matches it firmly.

j_call | d_call | v_call | cdr3_aa
TRBJ2-5 | TRBD1 | TRBV2 | ASSESERGQGQETQY
TRBJ1-4 | . | TRBV27 | ASRLQGLGEKLF
TRBJ2-2 | . | TRBV12-2 | ASRLYIWKGLAGILINTGELF
TRBJ2-7 | . | TRBV5-1 | ASSFKTDLSTYEQY
TRBJ1-3 | . | TRBV5-1 | ASSLVGRESSGNTIY
TRBJ2-7 | TRBD2 | TRBV19 | AISFNSGVTYEQY
TRBJ2-5 | . | TRBV29-1 | SVEDWPTQY
TRBJ2-3 | . | TRBV9 | ASSVKGGGSTDTQY
TRBJ2-1 | TRBD2 | TRBV7-3 | ASSLGGESNEQF
TRBJ2-1 | TRBD1 | TRBV4-1 | ASSWPAGTAYNEQF
TRBJ2-1 | . | TRBV7-2 | ASRTPSYPNEQF
TRBJ2-5 | . | TRBV12-1 | ASSFGLAGQETQY
TRBJ2-3 | . | TRBV27 | ASKGISTDTQY
TRBJ2-6 | . | TRBV30 | AWSLSGAGANGLT
TRBJ1-6 | . | TRBV11-2 | ASSLRTVYNSPLH
TRBJ2-5 | . | TRBV7-3 | ASSPRDKETQY
TRBJ2-1 | . | TRBV7-2 | ASKPGTRSYNEQF
TRBJ2-2 | . | TRBV7-2 | ASSPTGRGTGELF
TRBJ1-6 | . | TRBV6-5 | AVSGQPNSPLH
TRBJ1-2 | TRBD1 | TRBV6-5 | ASSYEGGASGYT
TRBJ1-2 | TRBD1 | TRBV30 | AWSFTGGYGYT
TRBJ2-7 | TRBD1 | TRBV27 | ASSLYGTGEQY
TRBJ2-3 | TRBD2 | TRBV25-1 | ASSESGGADTQY
TRBJ2-3 | . | TRBV29-1 | SGTSTDTQY
TRBJ2-1 | . | TRBV12-5 | ASGLRQGGGYYNEQF
TRBJ2-1 | . | TRBV7-9 | ASSLYPSLRDEQF
TRBJ1-2 | . | TRBV5-6 | ASNQWGDVGGYT
TRBJ2-2 | TRBD2 | TRBV11-3 | ASSPSGRSGELF
TRBJ2-6 | . | TRBV11-2 | ASSLRGVLT
TRBJ2-3 | TRBD2 | TRBV9 | ASSAGLAIDTQY
TRBJ1-1 | . | TRBV28 | ASRPLGGTEAF
TRBJ1-1 | TRBD1 | TRBV2 | ASGQGGTEAF
TRBJ2-2 | TRBD1 | TRBV2 | ASSRGRQTGELF
TRBJ1-1 | . | TRBV29-1 | SGAHGNTEAF
TRBJ1-2 | TRBD1 | TRBV6-5 | ASRQGASQGYGYT
TRBJ2-1 | TRBD2 | TRBV15 | ATSRDSGEFSGVNEQF
TRBJ1-5 | TRBD1 | TRBV18 | ASSSGTGNSNQPQH
TRBJ2-1 | . | TRBV6-5 | ASSSDYYNEQF
TRBJ2-7 | TRBD2 | TRBV7-6 | ASSFHLGTSGGTVTYEQY
TRBJ2-1 | . | TRBV5-1 | ASSLAQGPYNEQF
TRBJ2-5 | TRBD2 | TRBV30 | AWSDNSGGAQTQY
TRBJ1-4 | . | TRBV2 | ASRKGPSGEKLF
TRBJ1-1 | . | TRBV27 | ASSLSVNTEAF
TRBJ1-2 | . | TRBV25-1 | ASSLGTTRYGYT
TRBJ2-1 | TRBD2 | TRBV25-1 | ASSEYSGSSYNEQF
TRBJ1-2 | . | TRBV6-5 | ASSYSWGDDYGYT
TRBJ2-7 | . | TRBV10-1 | ASSESWQGFSEQY
TRBJ1-1 | . | TRBV9 | ASSVFEESMNTEAF
TRBJ2-5 | TRBD1 | TRBV9 | ASSAGTGSVGETQY
TRBJ2-7 | . | TRBV4-1 | ASSPYGRGRNEQY
TRBJ2-7 | . | TRBV19 | ASSTIQGNEQY
TRBJ2-3 | . | TRBV7-2 | ASSSTSLPQGTQY
TRBJ1-5 | . | TRBV19 | ATARSNQPQH
TRBJ2-1 | TRBD2 | TRBV11-3 | ASSFGTSGRQNEQF
TRBJ1-1 | . | TRBV6-4 | ACPWEAGTEAF
TRBJ1-5 | TRBD1 | TRBV19 | ASSIEGQGVSQPQH
TRBJ1-5 | . | TRBV5-1 | ASSLNQGPYSNQPQH
TRBJ1-2 | TRBD1 | TRBV19 | ASSIGTSGGYGYT
TRBJ1-5 | . | TRBV28 | ATYPQINQPQH